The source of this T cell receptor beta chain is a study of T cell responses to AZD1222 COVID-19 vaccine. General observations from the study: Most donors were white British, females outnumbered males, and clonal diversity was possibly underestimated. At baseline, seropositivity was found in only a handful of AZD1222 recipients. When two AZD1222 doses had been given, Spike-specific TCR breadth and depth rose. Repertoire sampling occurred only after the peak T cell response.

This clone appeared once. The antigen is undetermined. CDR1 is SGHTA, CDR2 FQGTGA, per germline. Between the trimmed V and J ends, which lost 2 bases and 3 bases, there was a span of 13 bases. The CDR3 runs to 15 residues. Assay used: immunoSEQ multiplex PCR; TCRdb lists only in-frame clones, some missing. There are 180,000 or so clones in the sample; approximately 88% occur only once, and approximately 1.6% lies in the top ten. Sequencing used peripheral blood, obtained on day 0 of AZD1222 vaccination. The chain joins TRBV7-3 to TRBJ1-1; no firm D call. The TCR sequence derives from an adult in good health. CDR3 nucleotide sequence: TGTGCCAGCAGCTTAGAGGGCAGAAGATACACTGAAGCTTTCTTT. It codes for CASSLEGRRYTEAFF.